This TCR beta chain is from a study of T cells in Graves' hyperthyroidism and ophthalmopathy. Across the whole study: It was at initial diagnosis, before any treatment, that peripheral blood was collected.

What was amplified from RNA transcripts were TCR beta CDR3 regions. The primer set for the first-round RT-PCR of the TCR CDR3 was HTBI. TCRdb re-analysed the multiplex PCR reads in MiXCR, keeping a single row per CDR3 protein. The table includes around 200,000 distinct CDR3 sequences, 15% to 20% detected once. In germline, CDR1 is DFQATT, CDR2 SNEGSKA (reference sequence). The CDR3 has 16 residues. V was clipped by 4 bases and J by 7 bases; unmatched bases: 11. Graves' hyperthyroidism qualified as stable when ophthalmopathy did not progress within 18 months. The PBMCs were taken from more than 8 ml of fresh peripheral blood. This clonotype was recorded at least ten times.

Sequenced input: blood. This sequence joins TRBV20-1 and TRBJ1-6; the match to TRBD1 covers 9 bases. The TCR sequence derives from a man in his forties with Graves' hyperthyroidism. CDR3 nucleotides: TGCAGTGCTAAGGTTCCGGGACAGGGAGGCAATTCACCCCTCCACTTT. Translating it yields CSAKVPGQGGNSPLHF.